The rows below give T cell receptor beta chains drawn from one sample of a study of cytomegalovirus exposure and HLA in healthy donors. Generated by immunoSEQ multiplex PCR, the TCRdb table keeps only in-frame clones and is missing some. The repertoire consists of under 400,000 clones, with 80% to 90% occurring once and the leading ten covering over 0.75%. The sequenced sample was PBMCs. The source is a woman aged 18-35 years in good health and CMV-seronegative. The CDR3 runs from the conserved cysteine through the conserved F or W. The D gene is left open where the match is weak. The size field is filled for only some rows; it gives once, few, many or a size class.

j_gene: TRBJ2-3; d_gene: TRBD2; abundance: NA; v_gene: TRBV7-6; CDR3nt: TGTGCCAGCAGCTTAAGACCGGGACTAAAGGATACGCAGTATTTT; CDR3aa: CASSLRPGLKDTQYF
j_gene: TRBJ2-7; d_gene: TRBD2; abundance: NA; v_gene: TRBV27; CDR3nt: TGTGCCAGCAGTCCCAAGATCGCGGGAGGGGTTACCTACGAGCAGTACTTC; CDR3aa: CASSPKIAGGVTYEQYF
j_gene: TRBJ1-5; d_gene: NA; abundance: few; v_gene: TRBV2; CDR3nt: TGTGCCAGCAAGTCGCGGGGAGGACAGCCCCAGCATTTT; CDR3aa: CASKSRGGQPQHF
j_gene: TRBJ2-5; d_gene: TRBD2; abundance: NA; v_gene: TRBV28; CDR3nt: TGTGCCAGCAGTTTTTCGCCTAGCGGGGGGGTGGACCAAGAGACCCAGTACTTC; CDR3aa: CASSFSPSGGVDQETQYF
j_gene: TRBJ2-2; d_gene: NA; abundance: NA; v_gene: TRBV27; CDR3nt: TGTGCCAGCAGTTTAAGAGCGGCAAACACCGGGGAGCTGTTTTTT; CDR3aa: CASSLRAANTGELFF
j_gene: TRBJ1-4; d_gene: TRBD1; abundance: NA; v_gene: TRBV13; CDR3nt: TGTGCCAGCAGCCTAAAACCGGGACAGGGGAATGAAAAACTGTTTTTT; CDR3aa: CASSLKPGQGNEKLFF
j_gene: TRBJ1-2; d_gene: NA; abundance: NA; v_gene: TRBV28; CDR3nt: TGTGCCAGCATACAGGCAGGTGGCTACACCTTC; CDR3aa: CASIQAGGYTF
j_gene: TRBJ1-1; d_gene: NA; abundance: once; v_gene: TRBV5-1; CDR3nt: TGCGCCAGCAGCTTGGTGGGGGGAGTGGGCACTGAAGCTTTCTTT; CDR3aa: CASSLVGGVGTEAFF
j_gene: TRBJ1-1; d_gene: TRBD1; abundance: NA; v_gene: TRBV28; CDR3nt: TGTGCCAGCACCCCGACAGGGGACACTGAAGCTTTCTTT; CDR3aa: CASTPTGDTEAFF
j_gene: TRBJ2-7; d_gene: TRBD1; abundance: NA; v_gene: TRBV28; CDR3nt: TGTGCCAGCAGCGGACCGGGACAGCACTCCTACGAGCAGTACTTC; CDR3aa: CASSGPGQHSYEQYF
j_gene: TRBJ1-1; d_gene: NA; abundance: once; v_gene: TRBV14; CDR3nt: TGTGCCAGCAGCCAAGCAGGGGCTGTCTTTGTTGGGGCTTTCTTT; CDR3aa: CASSQAGAVFVGAFF
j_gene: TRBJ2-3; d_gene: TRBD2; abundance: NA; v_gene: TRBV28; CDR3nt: TGTGCCAGCACCTTTAGAAGGGGGACTAGCGGGCTAGATACGCAGTATTTT; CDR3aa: CASTFRRGTSGLDTQYF
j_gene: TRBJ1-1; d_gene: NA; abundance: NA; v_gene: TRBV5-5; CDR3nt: TGTGCCAGCAGCTTGAGTTGGGAGGAAGCTTTCTTT; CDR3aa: CASSLSWEEAFF
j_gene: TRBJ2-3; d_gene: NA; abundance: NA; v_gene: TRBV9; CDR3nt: TGTGCCAGCAGCCCGAGCACAGATACGCAGTATTTT; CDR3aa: CASSPSTDTQYF
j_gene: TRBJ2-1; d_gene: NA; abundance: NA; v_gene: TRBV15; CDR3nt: TGTGCCACCAGCAGGCGACTAGAGGCTTACAATGAGCAGTTCTTC; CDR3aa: CATSRRLEAYNEQFF
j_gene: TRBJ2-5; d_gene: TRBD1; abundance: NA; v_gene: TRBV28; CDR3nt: TGTGCCAGCAGTCCGACAGGGGCCGGCCAAGAGACCCAGTACTTC; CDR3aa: CASSPTGAGQETQYF